These 14 T cell receptor beta chains were sequenced from one sample in a study of CD8+ T cells in alopecia areata. TCR sequencing used cDNA made by reverse transcription of extracted RNA. The repertoire was sequenced with immunoSEQ multiplex PCR; TCRdb's copy has only in-frame clones and lacks some. The table lists about 270,000 clones, no singletons, with 1.2% in the top ten. Pooled cutaneous lymph node cells were sorted using CD4, CD8alpha, NKG2D, NKG2ACE and other markers. Sequences were obtained from CD4+ T cells sorted from a lymph node. The receptors originated from a C3H/HeJ mouse with alopecia areata. The MHC haplotype recorded for the strain is H2-k.

This clone came up a few times. The gene names here belong to mouse. The read is 4 residues too short to cover the CDR3 end, so that end is filled in from the germline J gene. The chain has TRBV13-3 and TRBJ2-1; 10 nucleotides match TRBD2. This CDR3 is 15 amino acids long. J gave up 1 base and V 3 bases, and 1 base lay outside the gene matches. In germline, CDR1 is NNHDY, CDR2 SYVADS. The CDR3 bases that were read are TGTGCCAGCAGTGTGGACTGGGGGAACTATGCT. Amino acid sequence: CASSVDWGNYA. The full CDR3 is CASSVDWGNYAEQFF.

This clone was counted a few times. The gene symbols are mouse symbols. Read sequence stops 4 residues before the CDR3 end, and the germline J gene provides the missing end. The V gene is TRBV13-2, the J gene TRBJ2-2; the match to TRBD1 covers 11 bases. CDR3 length: 17 amino acids. V trimming: 1 base; J trimming: 4 bases; junction bases outside the gene matches: 6. The germline V gene has CDR1 NNHNN and CDR2 SYGAGS (reference sequence). CDR3 bases read: TGTGCCAGCGGTGATCGGACAGGGGGCGCAGCCACCGGG. Its translation: CASGDRTGGAATG. The whole CDR3 reads CASGDRTGGAATGQLYF.

This clone occurred a few times. Gene names follow the mouse nomenclature. The CDR3 extends 4 residues past the end of the read, so its final part is completed from the germline J gene. The chain couples TRBV19 to TRBJ1-1; tentatively, D is TRBD1 (6 bases). CDR1 is FNHDT, CDR2 SITEND, per germline (reference sequence). The CDR3 contains 12 residues. CDR3 amino acids: CASSMGRGEVFF. Partial CDR3 DNA: TGTGCCAGCAGTATGGGCAGGGGA. The complete variable domain, with remaining parts taken from reference TRBV19 and TRBJ1-1, reads GGIITQTPKFLIGQEGQKLTLKCQQNFNHDTMYWYRQDSGKGLRLIYYSITENDLQKGDLSEGYDASREKKSSFSLTVTSAQKNEMAVFLCASSMGRGEVFFGKGTRLTVV.

This clone has just a few counts. Each gene name is a mouse one. Read sequence stops 4 residues before the CDR3 end, and the germline J gene provides the missing end. This sample includes further DNA sequences coding for the same CDR3. The chain uses TRBV31 and TRBJ2-7; 10 bases fit TRBD2. The CDR3 extends over 14 amino acids. Germline assignment: CDR1 GKSSPN and CDR2 SITVG. Trimming at V came to 0 bases and at J to 3 bases, leaving 2 bases not matched to a gene. CDR3: CAWSLGTGVYEQYF. The sequenced CDR3 bases are TGTGCCTGGAGTCTAGGGACTGGGGTCTAT.

This clone appeared a few times. Genes here carry mouse names. The missing CDR3 end, 4 residues past where the read stops, is filled in from the germline J gene. The gene calls are TRBV19 and TRBJ1-2; TRBD1 is a possible D gene (5 bases). Germline V gives CDR1 FNHDT, CDR2 SITEND (reference sequence). The CDR3 is 12 amino acids. Incomplete CDR3 DNA: TGTGCCAGCAGTATACCAGGGATC. This codes for CASSIPGI. The whole CDR3 is CASSIPGIDYTF.

In this sample, this clone turned up a few times. Gene names are mouse gene names. The DNA ends 4 residues before the CDR3 does, and the rest of the CDR3 is filled in from the germline J gene. V and J are TRBV13-1 and TRBJ2-1; perhaps TRBD1 as D (5 bases). The CDR3 sequence is 14 residues long. CDR1 and CDR2 (germline): NSHNY, SYGAGN. Trimming stripped 3 bases from V and 1 base from J, with 8 bases between. The CDR3 DNA, read in part, is TGTGCCAGCAGTGCGGACACCAACTATGCT. Protein sequence: CASSADTNYA. The whole CDR3 sequence is CASSADTNYAEQFF.

Ten or more counts support this clone. The germline and genes are mouse ones. The read ends 4 residues before the CDR3 terminus; that terminus is restored from the germline J gene. The gene calls are TRBV17 and TRBJ2-5; 7 bases match TRBD1. Germline CDR1 is MNHDT and CDR2 is YYDKIL. The length of the CDR3 is 14 residues. The CDR3 reads CASSTGTAGDTQYF. The sequenced CDR3 bases are TGTGCTAGCAGTACTGGGACAGCAGGGGAC.

This clone was recorded a few times. Gene labels here are mouse ones. Read data end 4 residues before the CDR3 end; the end is taken from the germline J gene. The J gene is TRBJ1-1, the V gene TRBV19, with 8 bases matching TRBD1. V trimming: 2 bases; J trimming: 4 bases; junction bases outside the gene matches: 4. This CDR3 is 14 amino acids long. The germline V gene encodes CDR1 FNHDT and CDR2 SITEND (reference sequence). CDR3 in amino acids: CASSMTGVLTEVFF. The part of the CDR3 DNA that was read is TGTGCCAGCAGTATGACAGGGGTCCTCACA.

Concerning this clone: All gene names here are mouse names. The CDR3 end is not reached by the read, which stops 4 residues before it; the germline J gene fills it in. The V gene is TRBV19, the J gene TRBJ1-1, with D hard to call. Germline values: CDR1 FNHDT, CDR2 SITEND (reference sequence). V was cut by 7 bases and J by 0 bases, with 10 bases left in between. CDR3 size: 13 residues. The CDR3 region is CASSPRANTEVFF. CDR3 DNA (partial): TGTGCCAGCTCCCCTCGTGCAAACACA. Complete variable domain (other parts from reference TRBV19 and TRBJ1-1): GGIITQTPKFLIGQEGQKLTLKCQQNFNHDTMYWYRQDSGKGLRLIYYSITENDLQKGDLSEGYDASREKKSSFSLTVTSAQKNEMAVFLCASSPRANTEVFFGKGTRLTVV.

This clone was seen a handful of times. Each gene name is a mouse one. The CDR3 extends 4 residues past the end of the read, so its final part is completed from the germline J gene. V usage is TRBV13-1 and J usage is TRBJ1-1, with D possibly matching TRBD1 (6 bases). Germline CDR1 is NSHNY and CDR2 is SYGAGN. The CDR3 has 13 amino acids. The DNA read from the CDR3 is TGTGCCAGCAGTGATTCCGGGACAACA. Its translation: CASSDSGTT. The CDR3 in full is CASSDSGTTEVFF.

A remark on this clone: Each gene name is a mouse one. The CDR3 goes on 4 residues after the read ends, and that part is filled in from the germline J gene. V gene TRBV5 combines with J gene TRBJ1-1; 8 bases are shared with TRBD1. Germline CDR1 LGHNA, CDR2 YNLKQL (reference sequence). This CDR3 comprises 13 residues. Partial CDR3 DNA: TGTGCCAGCAGCCCTCACAGGGGGACA. Residues: CASSPHRGT. In full, the CDR3 reads CASSPHRGTEVFF.

This clone was seen a few times. Gene names and germline refer to mouse. Read data end 4 residues before the CDR3 end; the end is taken from the germline J gene. Additional DNA sequences in this sample encode the identical CDR3. V usage is TRBV1 and J usage is TRBJ2-7; D unclear. From germline, CDR1 is NSQYPW and CDR2 LRSPGD (reference sequence). Trimming left V 1 base short and J 0 bases short, with 7 bases between. CDR3 length: 14 residues. The CDR3 DNA, read in part, is TGCACCTGCAGTGCAGTGGGTAGCTCCTAT. As protein: CTCSAVGSSY. The complete CDR3 protein is CTCSAVGSSYEQYF. Full variable domain (missing parts from reference TRBV1 and TRBJ2-7): VTLLEQNPRWRLVPRGQAVNLRCILKNSQYPWMSWYQQDLQKQLQWLFTLRSPGDKEVKSLPGADYLATRVTDTELRLQVANMSQGRTLYCTCSAVGSSYEQYFGPGTRLTVL.

This clone came up a few times. Mouse names are used for the genes. Read coverage stops 4 residues before the CDR3 terminus; the germline J gene supplies the remainder. Other DNA sequences in the sample encode the same CDR3. The rearrangement joins TRBV13-2 to TRBJ2-1; a possible D gene is TRBD2 (7 bases). Germline loops: CDR1 NNHNN, CDR2 SYGAGS (reference sequence). The CDR3 is made up of 14 amino acids. The sequenced part of the CDR3 DNA is TGTGCCAGCGGTGATGGGGGGGCGCGCGCT. This gives the protein CASGDGGARA. The whole CDR3 sequence is CASGDGGARAEQFF.

This clone was seen a few times. Gene names are the mouse ones. The CDR3 goes on 4 residues after the read ends, and that part is filled in from the germline J gene. The chain joins TRBV13-3 to TRBJ2-3, with no clear D. Trimming removed 0 bases from V and 0 bases from J, with 5 bases in between. The V gene's germline CDR1 is NNHDY and CDR2 SYVADS. The CDR3 is made up of 14 amino acids. CDR3 region: CASSDVNSAETLYF. The CDR3 bases that were read are TGTGCCAGCAGTGATGTCAATAGTGCAGAA.